This TCR beta chain was documented in a study of cytomegalovirus exposure and HLA in healthy donors listed by TCRdb under 2017. Regarding the research as a whole: According to an earlier analysis of 587 of the donors, about 179 million T cells yielded roughly 100 million unique TCR beta sequences and about 280 Gb of sequence data. About 300 gigabases of sequencing data and around 80 million unique TCR sequences made up an early release that covered 640 HLA-typed donors. Among the approximately 400 genotyped donors, about 83% belonged to the genetic ancestry cluster associated with self-reported Caucasian donors. The study was designed to test whether signatures of past pathogen exposure could be identified by cataloging public T cell receptors. The T cell repertoires of 666 subjects were profiled by immunosequencing and related to cytomegalovirus serostatus. Besides the first cohort of 666 subjects, a separate validation cohort made up of over 100 different subjects was used. High-throughput TCR immunosequencing, statistical association of individual TCRs with disease status, and machine learning were combined to predict cytomegalovirus infection status. A later analysis re-examined previously published TCR beta repertoires from more than 550 donors and added high-resolution HLA genotyping to investigate patterns of TCR occurrence. Rather than drawing on any new phenotypic data, the later analysis identified candidate immune exposures from TCR beta sequences and the way those sequences occurred across donors. An earlier analysis of 587 of the donors applied high-throughput TCR beta sequencing to assess whether each TCR beta V gene segment acted as functional or pseudogenic. Donor age, sex, ethnicity and CMV serostatus were compiled together with the repertoire data. A later genetic analysis used genome-wide SNP genotypes for about three fifths of the roughly 700 donors, treating that subset as a discovery cohort. Every discovery cohort repertoire had been produced on one sequencing platform. HLA typing covered class I and class II loci at four-digit resolution. Typing coverage differed by locus: A, B, C, DRB1 and DQB1 were typed in roughly 629-630 donors, DQA1 in about 510, DPA1 in roughly 590, and DPB1 in just under 480. Roughly five DR-DQ haplotypes were handled as single units for association and clustering, since linkage in the cohort was strong. Across 300 to 500 genotyped donors of the cohort, an average of roughly 230,000 unique TCR beta nucleotide sequences per donor were sequenced, and roughly 17% of those sequences were non-productive. General study outcomes and caveats: For the cohort, immune exposure information was limited to CMV serostatus. Compared with equally common non-associated chains, HLA-associated TCR beta chains in a later analysis were more clonally expanded and had lower generation probabilities. In a later genetic analysis, fewer N-insertions in productive TCRs were reported among donors in an Asian-associated ancestry cluster than the roughly 640-donor mean. Cytomegalovirus status was reported to be diagnosed by the classifier with high specificity and sensitivity in both the original and validation cohorts. An association between a missense DCLRE1C variant and V-gene and J-gene trimming of TCR beta chains was found in a later genetic analysis and replicated in an independent cohort. A later analysis associated approximately 17,000 TCR beta sequences with specific HLA alleles at a false discovery rate of 0.05. Three of the identified cytomegalovirus-associated TCR beta chains were confirmed in vitro to be specific for cytomegalovirus antigens. Only TCR beta chains were sequenced in this cohort, and the absence of alpha or paired-chain data limited detectable features. The sequencing pipeline was judged likely to have produced a cluster of highly shared sequence variants as a technical artifact. Because counts were too low, roughly 16 rarely observed V segments, including chromosome 9 orphons, were left out of the earlier analysis of 500 to 750 of the donors. HLA typing was unavailable for some donors at each locus, so association tests used only the typed subset. Strong co-occurrence of HLA alleles, especially DR and DQ, made assigning TCR associations to individual alleles difficult. The study listed 170 or so TCR beta chains as associated with cytomegalovirus. Most CMV-associated TCR beta chains appeared to be HLA-restricted in a later analysis, and the HLA associations seemed to be driven largely by CMV exposure. According to a later analysis, TCR association rates differed among HLA loci, with DRB1 alleles showing the most associated TCRs and HLA-C alleles showing the fewest. Linkage disequilibrium might explain the correlated functional status among segregating V segments, but an unknown experimental factor could not be excluded. Roughly uniform sequencing depth across donors was assumed in presence/absence analyses, although this assumption may not hold. The 87-base-pair reads could not distinguish some IMGT-functional V segments, including TRBV6-2 and TRBV6-3, so those segments were excluded. Broadly in line with IMGT annotations, most TCR beta V segments showed up in productive rearrangements about 87% or about 30% of the time in an earlier analysis of some 590 of the donors. Across donors, most TCR sequences were observed very rarely, whereas some public TCRs were present in many individuals. A further reported finding was that TCR beta sequences accurately predicted the HLA-A and HLA-B alleles for most subjects in the first cohort. The authors suggested that the approach could potentially be extended to other disease states and immunological phenotypes. A later analysis reported that several top co-occurrence clusters appeared linked to parvovirus B19, influenza, CMV and Epstein-Barr virus.

The cohort comprised hundreds of healthy bone marrow donors. Cohort members were all nominally healthy when sampled, although unrecorded immune exposures were likely present. The donor tested CMV seronegative, placing the donor among the 350 or so seronegative members of the cohort. A peripheral blood sample was provided by each donor, and peripheral blood mononuclear cells were used for TCR beta sequencing. Genomic DNA extraction from the blood cell samples was performed with the Qiagen DNeasy Blood Extraction Kit. Library preparation was by the immunoSEQ multiplex PCR assay. For the multiplex PCR, a mixture combining 60 forward primers for TCR Vbeta segments and 13 reverse primers for TCR Jbeta segments was used. Amplification of the CDR3 region of rearranged TCR beta genes was performed with a multiplex PCR assay on genomic DNA. On the Illumina HiSeq System, the amplified TCR beta libraries were sequenced as 87-base-pair reads. Regarding the original processing steps: A later analysis counted some 80 million unique TCR beta chains across the 690 or so repertoires, and some 11 million of these chains were shared by at least two donors. Raw reads were error-corrected and collapsed into unique sequences with a nearest-neighbor algorithm that merged closely related sequences to remove PCR and sequencing errors. CDR3 sequences were aligned to IMGT reference sequences to assign V, D and J gene segments. For a sequence to be retained, a match of at least six nucleotides was required to both a V gene segment and a J gene segment. Rearrangements were called productive when the CDR3 lacked stop codons and stayed in frame with V and J; all others were non-productive. CDR3 was defined according to IMGT convention as the region running from the second conserved V-encoded cysteine to the conserved J-encoded phenylalanine. The earlier analysis of 587 of the donors excluded sequences that lacked an unambiguous match to a single V gene segment. In an earlier analysis of roughly 600 of the donors, a V segment was called functional when productive rearrangements were above 56.7%, and segregating when the standard deviation between donors exceeded 5%. To diagnose cytomegalovirus status from the catalog of TCR beta chain sequences, a statistical classification framework was built. A later analysis assigned V and J genes by comparing TCR nucleotide sequences with IMGT/GENE-DB human TR gene sequences. The TCRdist pipeline was used in a later analysis to assign CDR3 sequences and most-parsimonious VDJ recombination scenarios. In a later analysis, each TCR beta chain was defined by its CDR3 amino acid sequence together with its V-gene family, and reads without a unique V-gene family were excluded. A later analysis removed nearly 600 highly shared, low-generation-probability nucleotide sequences to deal with suspected cross-contamination and a sequencing artifact. A later analysis calculated a clonal expansion index for each public chain from normalized within-repertoire ranks of inferred template counts. In a later analysis, generation probabilities were computed using a VDJ recombination model fitted to out-of-frame rearrangements, and the results were checked against IGoR. In a later analysis, TCR-TCR, TCR-HLA and TCR-CMV co-occurrence was scored with hypergeometric tests, and a repertoire-size bias correction was applied to TCR pairs. To estimate false discovery rates, a later analysis permuted the HLA or CMV assignments 20 times. In a later analysis, co-occurring TCRs were grouped using DBSCAN, with TCRdist sequence similarity added in when clustering inside HLA-allele-positive subsets. For co-occurrence clustering, repertoires with fewer than 30,000 or more than 120,000 public chains were excluded, along with 5 or 6 repertoires with anomalous nucleotide sharing. TCRdb re-hosts the immuneACCESS table, in-frame sequences only. Its copies lack some clones; in the studies checked, an unresolved V gene accounts for under half of them, and the cause for the rest is not known. The DNA gave D and trimming, while V, J and clone size come from that table. The sample contains about 170,000 clones, approximately 80% of them found a single time. In total, the top ten clones hold more than 1% of the sample.

Remarks on this clone: Its specific antigen is unknown. No qualities accompany the bases; no much larger clone lies one base away.

From the cysteine up to the phenylalanine, the CDR3 has a length of 12 residues. This entry keeps only the CDR3 DNA: 36 bases, framed from base 1. Between the V and J ends, shortened by 2 bases and 5 bases respectively, the junction contains 6 bases. In the germline V gene, CDR1 corresponds to SNHLY and CDR2 to FYNNEI. The sample consisted of PBMCs. The rearranged segments are TRBV2 and TRBJ1-2, with an unclear D gene assignment. The source of this sequence is a boy between 2 and 10 years old in good health and CMV-seronegative. The CDR3 loop reads CASSESQYGYTF. The DNA is as follows: TGTGCCAGCAGTGAATCCCAATATGGCTACACCTTC.